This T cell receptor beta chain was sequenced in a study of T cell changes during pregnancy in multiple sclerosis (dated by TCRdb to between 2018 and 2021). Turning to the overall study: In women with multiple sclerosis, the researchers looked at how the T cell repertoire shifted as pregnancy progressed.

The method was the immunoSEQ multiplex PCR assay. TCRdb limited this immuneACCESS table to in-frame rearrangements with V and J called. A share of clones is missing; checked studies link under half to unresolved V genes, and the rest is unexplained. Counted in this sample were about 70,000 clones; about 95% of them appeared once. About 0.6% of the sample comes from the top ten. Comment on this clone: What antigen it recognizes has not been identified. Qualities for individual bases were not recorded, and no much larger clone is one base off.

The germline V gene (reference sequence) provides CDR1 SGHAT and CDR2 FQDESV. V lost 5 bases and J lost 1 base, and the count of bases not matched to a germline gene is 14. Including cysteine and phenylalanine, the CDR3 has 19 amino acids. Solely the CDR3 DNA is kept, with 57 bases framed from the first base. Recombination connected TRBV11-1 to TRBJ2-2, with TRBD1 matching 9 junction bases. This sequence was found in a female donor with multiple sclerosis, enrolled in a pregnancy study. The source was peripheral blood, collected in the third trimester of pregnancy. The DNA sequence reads TGTGCCAGCAGCGCGGGACAGGGTATGGGAAGCTTGAACACCGGGGAGCTGTTTTTT. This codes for CASSAGQGMGSLNTGELFF. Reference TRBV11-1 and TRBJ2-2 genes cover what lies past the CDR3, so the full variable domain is EAEVAQSPRYKITEKSQAVAFWCDPISGHATLYWYRQILGQGPELLVQFQDESVVDDSQLPKDRFSAERLKGVDSTLKIQPAELGDSAMYLCASSAGQGMGSLNTGELFFGEGSRLTVL.